This T cell receptor (beta chain) was captured in a study of molecular identifiers for immune sequencing clone quantification (dated by TCRdb to about 2018). Background for the entire study: In a replicate experiment, RNA from roughly 20,000 or 100,000 naive CD8 T cells was split into five aliquots, four of which were sequenced. This methods study benchmarked molecular-identifier clustering-based TCR repertoire sequencing (MIDCIRS) and TCR RNA copy counting, using CD8 T cells to do so.

Sequences MDHEN (CDR1) and SYDVKM (CDR2) are obtained from the germline V gene. V gives up 2 bases and J gives up 1 base, and the segment between their germline ends measures 11 bases. The CDR3, cysteine through phenylalanine, is 16 amino acids long. The sequence is cut down to CDR3 DNA, 48 bases in frame from base 1. For this clonotype: Its specific antigen is unknown. Base qualities are missing; no much larger clone stands one base away.

Study-level results and caveats: Spiked-in Jurkat TCR RNA (10 copies' worth), which is not part of the donor repertoire, was contained in the naive libraries. When barcode sub-clustering was not used, chimeric consensus sequences inflated TCR diversity, with chimeras reaching as high as 47%. In CMV-specific effector cells, clones with more than 20 RNA copies accounted for over 98% of molecules, whereas in naive cells such clones accounted for under 1%. A single cell's worth of spiked-in Jurkat TCR RNA was reported detectable even among 750,000 to 1,000,000 naive CD8 T cells. Modeling estimated around 3.2 recovered TCR RNA copies per cell, compared with about 9.3 by digital PCR, which implies 30% to 35% capture efficiency. The sizes of highly expanded clones could end up underestimated when identical TCR molecules share a barcode.

Libraries of naive CD8 T cells were built from anywhere between about 18,000 and 1,000,000 sorted cells, with 10%, 30% or 50% of the purified RNA used. Naive CD8 T cells were FACS-sorted as CD8+CD4-CCR7+CD45RA+ on a BD FACSAria II into RLT Plus buffer. To test detection sensitivity, Jurkat RNA equivalent to approximately nine TCR copies was spiked into samples of roughly 19,000-1,000,000 naive CD8 T cells. Enrichment of CD8 T cells was performed with RosetteSep CD8+ T Cell Enrichment Cocktail and Ficoll-Paque, after which ACK red cell lysis was carried out. Preparation of the library involved PCR. Instrument used: NextSeq 500. Bulk TCR libraries were made following a previously described method, with the TCR primers given in Table S5. The Qiagen AllPrep DNA/RNA kit was used to purify total RNA. Before analysis, reads from multiple sequencing runs of the same library were pooled. Per the original workflow: Reads were retained only if the reads had an exact TCR constant sequence, and the retained reads were trimmed to 150 nt and grouped according to their 12-nt molecular barcodes. Within each barcode group, reads were sub-clustered at a 15% Levenshtein threshold, and quality-weighted consensus sequences were built per RNA molecule. Non-functional sequences were filtered out, along with any lower-count sequence sitting one edit away from another sequence. Barcode sub-clusters with fewer than 20% of the maximum read count were removed, based on fitting two negative binomial distributions. The raw public reads went through TCRdb reprocessing: fastp at Q25, MiXCR clone calling, in-frame beta chains kept. Duplicate CDR3 protein sequences are folded into a single record with the most common DNA and genes. The V and J calls follow TCRdb's processing rather than the paper's. This sample gives some 100,000 distinct CDR3 sequences in total; about 35% of them show up just once. The ten largest make up around 3.8% of the sample.

Material: naive CD8+ T cells from blood, with Jurkat cell RNA spiked in. Sample cell subset or site, as interpreted from the label and publication: FACS-sorted CD8+CD4-CCR7+CD45RA+ naive T cells. In this chain, TRBV28 is recombined with TRBJ2-2; TRBD1 might be the D gene, on 6 matching bases. The TCR was taken from a human donor in good health. Some libraries in this study had Jurkat cell RNA spiked in. The DNA is as follows: TGTGCCAGCAGTTTAGTCAGGGGCGGGAACACCGGGGAGCTGTTTTTT. Translated, it reads CASSLVRGGNTGELFF. Where the CDR3 stops, the reference TRBV28 and TRBJ2-2 genes take over; the full variable domain is DVKVTQSSRYLVKRTGEKVFLECVQDMDHENMFWYRQDPGLGLRLIYFSYDVKMKEKGDIPEGYSVSREKKERFSLILESASTNQTSMYLCASSLVRGGNTGELFFGEGSRLTVL.